The sequence of this T cell receptor (beta chain) was determined in a study of cytomegalovirus exposure and HLA in healthy donors. Study outcomes and limitations: HLA-A and HLA-B allele assignments for most subjects were reportedly predicted accurately using TCR beta sequences.

The PCR had 60 Vbeta and 13 Jbeta primers. Libraries were prepared by immunoSEQ multiplex PCR; TCRdb keeps only in-frame clonotypes and omits some of them. The profile shows some 130,000 clones, 65% to 85% of them singletons. Worth noting for this clone: Its specificity is unknown.

The sample consisted of PBMCs. This clonotype originated in a man aged 25-45 years in good health and CMV-seronegative.

The CDR3 loop reads CASSLGGTRNEKLFF. CDR3 sequence (DNA): TGTGCCAGCAGCTTGGGGGGGACACGTAATGAAAAACTGTTTTTT. The rearrangement uses TRBV5-4 and TRBJ1-4; tentatively, D is TRBD1 (6 bases). The germline gives CDR1 SGHNT, CDR2 YYREEE (reference sequence). V lost 0 bases, J lost 4 bases, and 10 bases lay in between. This CDR3 region has 15 residues.